The 26 T cell receptor beta chains below were found in one sample sequenced in a study of PD-L1 blockade in urothelial cancer. Sequencing was performed with immunoSEQ multiplex PCR; in TCRdb, only in-frame clones are kept and a portion is missing. The sample gives some 74,000 clones, about 82% of which show up once; about 6.2% is in the top ten. Time point indicated: pretreatment peripheral blood. Material: PBMCs, obtained around atezolizumab (anti-PD-L1) treatment. All receptors come from a man aged 40-50 years with urothelial cancer.

In its sample, this clone was seen once. This sequence joins TRBV7-9 and TRBJ2-5, with D possibly TRBD1 on 7 matching bases. The CDR3 loop spans 17 amino acids. Deletions cut 5 bases from V and 9 bases from J, with 28 bases between. The germline V gene encodes CDR1 SEHNR and CDR2 FQNEAQ (reference sequence). The chain's CDR3 is CASSQGGSASNPGAQYF. The CDR3, as DNA: TGTGCCAGCAGCCAGGGGGGCAGCGCTTCCAATCCAGGGGCCCAGTACTTC.

The rearrangement uses TRBV28 and TRBJ2-5; tentatively, D is TRBD2 (6 bases). The CDR3 has 13 residues. With 5 bases removed from V and 13 bases from J, the gap between germline ends came to 20 bases. CDR1 is MDHEN, CDR2 SYDVKM, per germline. The CDR3 DNA follows: TGTGCCAGCAGTCCCAGCCGACGCGGGATAGGGTACTTC. This encodes CASSPSRRGIGYF. Filled out from reference TRBV28 and TRBJ2-5, the complete variable domain reads DVKVTQSSRYLVKRTGEKVFLECVQDMDHENMFWYRQDPGLGLRLIYFSYDVKMKEKGDIPEGYSVSREKKERFSLILESASTNQTSMYLCASSPSRRGIGYFGPGTRLLVL.

The chain recombines TRBV5-1 with TRBJ2-3; maybe TRBD1 (6 bases). The CDR3 length is 16 residues. With 4 bases removed from V and 0 bases from J, the gap between germline ends came to 15 bases. Germline V gene data show CDR1 as SGHRS and CDR2 as YFSETQ. CDR3 in DNA: TGCGCCAGCAGCCTAGGACAGTTAACTAGCACAGATACGCAGTATTTT. Translating gives CASSLGQLTSTDTQYF.

The V call is TRBV29-1, the J call TRBJ2-2; possible D gene TRBD2, 5 bases. Germline V CDR1 and CDR2: SQVTM, ANQGSEA. The CDR3 is 14 amino acids. V was trimmed by 1 base and J by 4 bases, leaving 10 bases between them. The CDR3 sequence is CSVEGARATGELFF. CDR3 coding DNA: TGCAGCGTTGAAGGGGCGCGGGCCACCGGGGAGCTGTTTTTT.

This clone was detected only once. This chain connects TRBV2 to TRBJ2-4, with TRBD2 as a possible D gene (6 bases). V gave up 7 bases and J gave up 0 bases, with 10 bases separating them. The CDR3 runs to 14 residues. Germline CDR1 reads SNHLY; CDR2 reads FYNNEI. The CDR3 is CASTGETAKNIQYF. CDR3 in DNA: TGTGCCAGCACGGGGGAGACAGCCAAAAACATTCAGTACTTC.

The genes are TRBV4-1 and TRBJ2-3, with 8 bases matching TRBD2. After removal of 5 bases from V and 0 bases from J, the junction contained 7 bases not matched to a gene. Per germline, CDR1 MGHRA and CDR2 YSYEKL. This CDR3 contains 16 residues. The CDR3 coding sequence is TGCGCCAGCAGCTACGGACTAGCAGCTAGCACAGATACGCAGTATTTT. Its translation: CASSYGLAASTDTQYF.

The chain joins TRBV18 to TRBJ1-1; D uncertain. The CDR3 contains 14 residues. The germline V gene has CDR1 KGHSH and CDR2 LQKENI. Trimming pared 6 bases from V and 1 base from J, leaving 12 bases between. CDR3 protein: CASSLSGGNTEAFF. CDR3 nucleotides: TGTGCCAGCTCGCTCTCCGGAGGGAACACTGAAGCTTTCTTT.

In DNA, the CDR3 is TGTGCCAGCAGTTTACCCACAGGCGTCCAAGAGACCCAGTACTTC. Translated, it gives CASSLPTGVQETQYF. V usage is TRBV28 and J usage is TRBJ2-5; D possibly corresponds to TRBD1 (5 bases). There are 15 residues in the CDR3. Trimming took off 2 bases at V and 1 base at J, with 11 bases between the two ends. Germline V gene lookup returns CDR1 MDHEN and CDR2 SYDVKM. The full variable domain, its missing parts supplied by reference TRBV28 and TRBJ2-5, is DVKVTQSSRYLVKRTGEKVFLECVQDMDHENMFWYRQDPGLGLRLIYFSYDVKMKEKGDIPEGYSVSREKKERFSLILESASTNQTSMYLCASSLPTGVQETQYFGPGTRLLVL.

This chain connects TRBV30 to TRBJ2-5; 7 nucleotides agree with TRBD2. The CDR3 has 15 amino acids. Trimming took 2 bases from V and 2 from J; bases not matched to a gene: 8. Germline CDR1 and CDR2: GTSNPN and SVGIG (reference sequence). CDR3 sequence (DNA): TGTGCCTGGAGTACGGGGGGTGGGGGTCAAGAGACCCAGTACTTC. Its translation is CAWSTGGGGQETQYF.

This chain uses TRBV28 with TRBJ1-2; 10 bases map to TRBD1. Germline values: CDR1 MDHEN, CDR2 SYDVKM. The ends lost 5 bases at V and 1 base at J; junction bases unmatched: 7. This CDR3 spans 16 amino acids. For the CDR3, the DNA is TGTGCCAGCAGTCTTCTTAGGACAGGGGGTAACTATGGCTACACCTTC. Translating gives CASSLLRTGGNYGYTF.

The chain uses TRBV27 and TRBJ2-5; a weak D match, TRBD2 (6 bases). The CDR3 is made up of 14 amino acids. Trimming stripped 6 bases from V and 5 bases from J, with 16 bases between. Germline values: CDR1 MNHEY, CDR2 SMNVEV (reference sequence). Here the CDR3 DNA reads TGTGCCAGCAGGGGGACTCACAGAGGGGAGACCCAGTACTTC. Protein sequence: CASRGTHRGETQYF.

The chain is built from TRBV28 and TRBJ2-7; 10 bases fit TRBD2. This CDR3 is 14 amino acids long. In germline, CDR1 is MDHEN, CDR2 SYDVKM. With 6 bases clipped from V and 2 bases from J, the junction kept 4 bases outside the gene matches. In DNA, the CDR3 is TGTGCCAGCAGGGTAGCGGGAGGAGCCTACGAGCAGTACTTC. Protein product: CASRVAGGAYEQYF.

The chain employs TRBV5-1 and TRBJ1-1; D possibly corresponds to TRBD1 (6 bases). Germline values: CDR1 SGHRS, CDR2 YFSETQ. The germline V and J ends were trimmed by 3 bases and 1 base, with 7 bases remaining between them. The length of the CDR3 is 13 residues. This CDR3 reads CASSSQGNTEAFF. The DNA of the CDR3 is TGCGCCAGCAGCTCACAGGGGAACACTGAAGCTTTCTTT.

The chain's CDR3 is CASSLAGLGLVNNEQFF. As DNA, the CDR3 is TGTGCCAGCAGCTTAGCGGGGCTGGGACTGGTTAACAATGAGCAGTTCTTC. The genes are TRBV7-9 and TRBJ2-1; D is possibly TRBD2 (6 bases). CDR3 length equals 17 residues. V dropped 0 bases and J dropped 5 bases, with 17 bases sitting between them. CDR1 is SEHNR and CDR2 is FQNEAQ in the germline V gene (reference sequence).

This clone has a single count. This chain connects TRBV28 to TRBJ2-1; 10 bases fit TRBD2. This CDR3 is built from 15 residues. V dropped 3 bases and J dropped 9; count of bases not matched to a gene: 8. The germline CDR1 and CDR2 sequences are MDHEN and SYDVKM. The CDR3 is CASSLKAGGQGEQFF. The CDR3 nucleotides are TGTGCCAGCAGTTTGAAAGCGGGAGGGCAGGGTGAGCAGTTCTTC.

J is TRBJ1-1 and V is TRBV28, with 9 nucleotides matching TRBD1. Germline CDR1 is MDHEN and CDR2 is SYDVKM. The CDR3 runs 14 residues. Trimming cost V 2 bases and J 5 bases; bases outside gene matches: 3. The chain's CDR3 is CASSLGDRVTEAFF. CDR3 sequence (DNA): TGTGCCAGCAGTTTAGGGGACAGGGTGACTGAAGCTTTCTTT.

This clone was observed a handful of times. The rearrangement uses TRBV5-1 and TRBJ2-7; 13 nucleotides align to TRBD2. CDR3 length: 17 amino acids. The germline V gene encodes CDR1 SGHRS and CDR2 YFSETQ. V trimming: 3 bases; J trimming: 3 bases; junction bases outside the gene matches: 9. CDR3 amino acids: CASSSNVRTSGSYEQYF. CDR3 bases: TGCGCCAGCAGCTCCAACGTGAGGACTAGCGGGAGCTACGAGCAGTACTTC.

The rearrangement uses TRBV27 and TRBJ1-3; no definite D call. With 5 bases removed from V and 0 bases from J, the gap between germline ends came to 11 bases. CDR3 length: 15 residues. Germline V gene lookup returns CDR1 MNHEY and CDR2 SMNVEV (reference sequence). CDR3 sequence reads: CASSPLSGSGNTIYF. In DNA form, the CDR3 reads TGTGCCAGCAGTCCTCTTTCGGGCTCTGGAAACACCATATATTTT.

The chain joins TRBV7-9 to TRBJ2-1, with 8 bases lining up with TRBD1. Germline values: CDR1 SEHNR, CDR2 FQNEAQ (reference sequence). The CDR3 totals 16 residues. V lost 1 base and J lost 2; bases outside the gene matches: 4. The CDR3 spells CASSLGLDRAYNEQFF. The CDR3 DNA reads as TGTGCCAGCAGCTTAGGCCTGGACAGGGCCTACAATGAGCAGTTCTTC.

This clone was observed a few times. The V call is TRBV9, the J call TRBJ2-1; 9 nucleotides agree with TRBD2. CDR3 length: 17 residues. The junction had 17 bases not matched to a gene; V was cut back by 4 bases and J by 9 bases. Germline V CDR1 and CDR2: SGDLS, YYNGEE. CDR3 amino acids: CASSPHLAGKVSGEQFF. The DNA of the CDR3 is TGTGCCAGCAGCCCCCACCTAGCGGGAAAGGTGTCCGGTGAGCAGTTCTTC.

The chain combines TRBV2 with TRBJ2-3, with a weak D call TRBD2 (7 bases). The CDR3 length is 13 residues. V was pared by 7 bases and J by 4 bases, with 12 bases between. Germline V gene sequence: CDR1 SNHLY, CDR2 FYNNEI. The CDR3 DNA reads TGTGCCAGCAACGGGGGGCAGCCAGATACGCAGTATTTT. The encoded protein is CASNGGQPDTQYF.

Only a few counts were recorded for this clone. This chain connects TRBV6-5 to TRBJ2-3; 7 bases agree with TRBD2. This CDR3 region has 15 residues. The ends lost 2 bases at V and 4 bases at J; junction bases unmatched: 6. Looked up from germline, CDR1 is MNHEY and CDR2 is SVGAGI. The CDR3 here is CASSYQAGWADTQYF. The CDR3, as DNA: TGTGCCAGCAGTTACCAAGCGGGATGGGCAGATACGCAGTATTTT.

This clone has a single count. In DNA, the CDR3 is TGCGCCAGCAGCTTGGCCGGGACAGGGTTCGGCGAGCAGTACTTC. It specifies CASSLAGTGFGEQYF. The rearrangement uses TRBV5-1 and TRBJ2-7; 9 positions agree with TRBD1. Looked up from germline, CDR1 is SGHRS and CDR2 is YFSETQ. The CDR3 sequence is 15 residues long. The junction had 7 bases not matched to a gene; V was cut back by 0 bases and J by 6 bases.

The gene calls are TRBV7-9 and TRBJ2-2; 10 nucleotides match TRBD2. This CDR3 has 16 amino acids. Per the germline V gene, CDR1 is SEHNR and CDR2 is FQNEAQ (reference sequence). Losses at the gene ends were 6 bases for V and 3 bases for J; bases not matched to a gene: 7. CDR3 in DNA: TGTGCCAGCAGATGGACTAGCGGCGGGGACACCGGGGAGCTGTTTTTT. Translated: CASRWTSGGDTGELFF.

The rearrangement joins TRBV7-9 to TRBJ1-3, with a possible D match to TRBD1 (5 bases). The CDR3 covers 15 residues. From germline, CDR1 is SEHNR and CDR2 FQNEAQ (reference sequence). V shed 0 bases and J shed 4 bases, with 10 bases lying between them. The CDR3: CASSLAGATGNTIYF. The CDR3, as DNA: TGTGCCAGCAGCTTAGCTGGGGCGACAGGAAACACCATATATTTT.

This rearrangement joins TRBV6-5 to TRBJ2-1; 11 nucleotides line up with TRBD2. The germline V gene encodes CDR1 MNHEY and CDR2 SVGAGI. CDR3 length: 15 residues. After removal of 6 bases from V and 3 bases from J, the junction contained 4 bases not matched to a gene. The CDR3 protein is CASSLGTSGYNEQFF. In DNA form, the CDR3 reads TGTGCCAGCAGCCTCGGGACTAGCGGCTACAATGAGCAGTTCTTC.